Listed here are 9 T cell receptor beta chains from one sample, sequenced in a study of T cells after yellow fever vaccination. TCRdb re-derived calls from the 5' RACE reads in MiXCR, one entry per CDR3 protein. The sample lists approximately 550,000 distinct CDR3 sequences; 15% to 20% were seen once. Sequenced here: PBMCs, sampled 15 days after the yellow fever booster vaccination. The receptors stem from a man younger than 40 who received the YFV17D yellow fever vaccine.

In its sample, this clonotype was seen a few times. The CDR3: CASSEQGQGAYGYTF. CDR3 sequence (DNA): TGTGCCAGCAGTGAACAGGGACAGGGGGCCTATGGCTACACCTTC. The chain links TRBV6-1 to TRBJ1-2; 12 bases match TRBD1. Germline CDR1 reads MNHNS; CDR2 reads SASEGT. With 2 bases clipped from V and 4 bases from J, the junction kept 2 bases outside the gene matches. CDR3 size: 15 residues.

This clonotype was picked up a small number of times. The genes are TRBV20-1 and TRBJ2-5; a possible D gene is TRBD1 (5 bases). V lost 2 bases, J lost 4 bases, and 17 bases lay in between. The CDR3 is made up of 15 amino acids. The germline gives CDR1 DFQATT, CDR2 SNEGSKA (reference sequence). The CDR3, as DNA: TGCAGTGCTAGAAATCCGGCAGGGCGAGGAGAGACCCAGTACTTC. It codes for CSARNPAGRGETQYF.

The CDR3 loop is CASSIRTGGETQYF. CDR3 in DNA: TGTGCCAGTAGTATTAGGACAGGGGGTGAGACCCAGTACTTC. This chain links TRBV19 with TRBJ2-5; 10 positions match TRBD1. The V gene's germline CDR1 is LNHDA and CDR2 SQIVND (reference sequence). The CDR3 loop spans 14 amino acids. The trim removed 3 bases at V and 5 bases at J, leaving 3 bases unmatched.

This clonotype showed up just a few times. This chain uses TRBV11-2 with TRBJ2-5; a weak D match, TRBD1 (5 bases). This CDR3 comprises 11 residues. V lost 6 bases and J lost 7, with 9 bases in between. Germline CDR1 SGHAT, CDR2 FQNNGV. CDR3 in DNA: TGTGCCAGCAGGGAAAGGGGGACCCAGTACTTC. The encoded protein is CASRERGTQYF.

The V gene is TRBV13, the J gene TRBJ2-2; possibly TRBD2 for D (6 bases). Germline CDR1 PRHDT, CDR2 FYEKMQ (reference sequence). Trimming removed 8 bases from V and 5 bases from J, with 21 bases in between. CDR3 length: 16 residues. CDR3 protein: CASGPGVGSLTGELFF. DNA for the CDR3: TGTGCCAGCGGCCCCGGGGTCGGGAGTTTAACCGGGGAGCTGTTTTTT.

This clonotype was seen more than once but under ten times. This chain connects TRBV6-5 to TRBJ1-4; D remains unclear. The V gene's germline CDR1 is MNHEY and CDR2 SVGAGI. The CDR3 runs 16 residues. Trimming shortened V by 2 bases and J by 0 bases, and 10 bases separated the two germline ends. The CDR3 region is CASSYIQFATNEKLFF. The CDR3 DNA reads TGTGCCAGCAGTTACATACAGTTTGCAACTAATGAAAAACTGTTTTTT.

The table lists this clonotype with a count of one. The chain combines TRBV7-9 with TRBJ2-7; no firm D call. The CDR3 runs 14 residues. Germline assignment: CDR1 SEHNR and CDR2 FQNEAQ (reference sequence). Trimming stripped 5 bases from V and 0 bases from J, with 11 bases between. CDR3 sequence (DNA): TGTGCCAGCAGCCAAGGCCGGAACTCCTACGAGCAGTACTTC. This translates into CASSQGRNSYEQYF. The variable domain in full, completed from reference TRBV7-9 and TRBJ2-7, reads DTGVSQNPRHKITKRGQNVTFRCDPISEHNRLYWYRQTLGQGPEFLTYFQNEAQLEKSRLLSDRFSAERPKGSFSTLEIQRTEQGDSAMYLCASSQGRNSYEQYFGPGTRLTVT.

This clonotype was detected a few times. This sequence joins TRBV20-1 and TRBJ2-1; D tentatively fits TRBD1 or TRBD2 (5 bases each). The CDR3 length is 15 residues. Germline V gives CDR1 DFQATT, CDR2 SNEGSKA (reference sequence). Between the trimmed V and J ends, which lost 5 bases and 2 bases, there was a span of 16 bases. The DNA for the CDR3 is TGCAGTGCTCTGTCCGGGACCGGAGCCTACAATGAGCAGTTCTTC. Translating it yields CSALSGTGAYNEQFF.

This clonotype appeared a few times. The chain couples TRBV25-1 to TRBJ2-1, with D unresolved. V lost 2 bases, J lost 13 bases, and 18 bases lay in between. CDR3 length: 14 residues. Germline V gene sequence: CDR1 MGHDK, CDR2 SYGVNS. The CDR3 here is CASSERARPVGQFF. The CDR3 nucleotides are TGTGCCAGCAGTGAACGGGCCCGACCGGTGGGACAGTTCTTC. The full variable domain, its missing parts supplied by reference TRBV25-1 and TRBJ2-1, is EADIYQTPRYLVIGTGKKITLECSQTMGHDKMYWYQQDPGMELHLIHYSYGVNSTEKGDLSSESTVSRIRTEHFPLTLESARPSHTSQYLCASSERARPVGQFFGPGTRLTVL.